The 26 T cell receptor beta chains given below trace back to one sample, sequenced in a study of identical twins. Via MiXCR, TCRdb re-called the 5' RACE reads, giving one row per CDR3 protein. The table includes about 890,000 distinct CDR3 sequences, 9% to 15% detected once. These sequences were also reported in another study, on yellow fever vaccine responses in identical twins.

Sequenced sample: PBMCs. The receptors derive from a young woman in good health.

About this clonotype itself: It is unclear where the CDR3 begins or ends on the DNA, so no DNA is shown, and the CDR3 is as TCRdb lists it. J is TRBJ2-7 and V is TRBV6-5; no check of the table's D call, TRBD2, against the DNA was made. Germline V lookup: CDR1 MNHEY, CDR2 SVGAGI. The CDR3 is 16 amino acids in total, end residues counted. CDR3 protein: CASSSSGTSGRNEQYF.

The sample holds a few counts of this clonotype. This chain connects TRBV18 to TRBJ2-1; 7 bases align to TRBD1. Germline V gene sequence: CDR1 KGHSH, CDR2 LQKENI. The CDR3 has 15 amino acids. V shed 3 bases, J shed 2 bases, and the junction held 4 bases outside the gene matches. The CDR3 DNA follows: TGTGCCAGCTCACCTCCAGGGGGAGCCTACAATGAGCAGTTCTTC. Protein sequence: CASSPPGGAYNEQFF.

This chain uses TRBV10-3 with TRBJ1-6, with D uncertain. The CDR3 runs to 14 residues. The V end was cut by 0 bases, the J end by 10 bases, with 10 bases between. The germline gives CDR1 ENHRY, CDR2 SYGVKD. The CDR3 region is CAISESGQRSPLHF. The CDR3 coding sequence is TGTGCCATCAGTGAGTCGGGCCAAAGGTCACCCCTCCACTTT.

The rearrangement uses TRBV6-1 and TRBJ1-1; 7 nucleotides agree with TRBD1. The V and J ends lost 6 bases and 7 bases, in that order; junction bases with no gene match: 11. The germline V gene encodes CDR1 MNHNS and CDR2 SASEGT. The CDR3 sequence is 14 residues long. In nucleotides, the CDR3 is TGTGCCAGCAGGGCCGACAGGGACATCAATGAAGCTTTCTTT. It translates to CASRADRDINEAFF.

This clonotype was detected ten times or more. The rearrangement joins TRBV12-3 or TRBV12-4 to TRBJ2-1, with 7 bases identical to TRBD1. V lost 6 bases to trimming and J lost 6 bases; unmatched junction nucleotides: 11. CDR3 length: 15 amino acids. The CDR3 protein is CASSHLTTGFNEQFF. In nucleotides, the CDR3 is TGTGCCAGCAGCCACCTCACGACAGGGTTCAATGAGCAGTTCTTC.

This clonotype was seen repeatedly, ten times or more. Here the CDR3 DNA reads TGTGCCAGCAGTGCTAGCGGGAGAGGGTACGAGCAGTACTTC. Its protein is CASSASGRGYEQYF. The chain carries TRBV12-3 or TRBV12-4 and TRBJ2-7; 10 bases agree with TRBD2. Trimming removed 5 bases from V and 4 bases from J; junction bases left unmatched: 5. The CDR3 is 14 amino acids.

The chain couples TRBV7-2 to TRBJ2-1; TRBD2 is a possible D gene (6 bases). The ends were cut back, 4 bases at V and 9 bases at J, with 13 bases in the middle. This CDR3 spans 13 amino acids. Germline V CDR1 and CDR2: SGHTA, FQGNSA. The CDR3 protein is CASSSTSFFEQFF. CDR3 DNA: TGTGCCAGCAGCTCGACTAGTTTCTTTGAGCAGTTCTTC.

This clonotype was seen a few times. This chain connects TRBV10-1 to TRBJ2-7, with TRBD1 matching 10 bases. Germline assignment: CDR1 WNHNN and CDR2 SYGVQD (reference sequence). V dropped 3 bases and J dropped 4; count of bases not matched to a gene: 3. The CDR3 is made up of 14 amino acids. This CDR3 reads CASSESDRGYEQYF. The CDR3 DNA is TGCGCCAGCAGTGAATCGGACAGGGGGTACGAGCAGTACTTC.

The chain couples TRBV5-1 to TRBJ2-7; 8 bases align to TRBD1. Per the germline V gene, CDR1 is SGHRS and CDR2 is YFSETQ. Germline trimming cut 0 bases from V and 5 bases from J; bases unmatched to any gene: 7. The CDR3 has 15 amino acids. The CDR3 coding sequence is TGCGCCAGCAGCTTGGATGACAGGGGAAGGAACGAGCAGTACTTC. Protein: CASSLDDRGRNEQYF. The full variable domain, in which reference TRBV5-1 and TRBJ2-7 provide the parts outside the CDR3, is KAGVTQTPRYLIKTRGQQVTLSCSPISGHRSVSWYQQTPGQGLQFLFEYFSETQRNKGNFPGRFSGRQFSNSRSEMNVSTLELGDSALYLCASSLDDRGRNEQYFGPGTRLTVT.

This clonotype was counted a few times. The chain recombines TRBV12-3 or TRBV12-4 with TRBJ1-2; 9 bases fit TRBD1. This CDR3 is built from 14 residues. Trimming removed 4 bases from V and 8 bases from J; junction bases left unmatched: 8. The CDR3 is CASSSRQGVKGYTF. CDR3 coding DNA: TGTGCCAGCAGTTCGCGACAGGGGGTTAAAGGCTACACCTTC.

In this sample, this clonotype turned up many times. The gene calls are TRBV21-1 and TRBJ1-2. TRBV21-1 corresponds to a pseudogene. CDR3 length equals 10 residues. The CDR3 sequence is CATYRWGYTF. CDR3 nucleotide sequence: TGTGCCACCTACCGGTGGGGCTACACCTTC.

This clonotype has a handful of counts. The chain is built from TRBV10-3 and TRBJ2-1; no clear D. V lost 4 bases and J lost 4, with 8 bases in between. Per the germline V gene, CDR1 is ENHRY and CDR2 is SYGVKD. The CDR3 loop spans 13 amino acids. The CDR3 bases are TGTGCCATCAGTGTCATACCTTACAATGAGCAGTTCTTC. This translates into CAISVIPYNEQFF.

The sample holds a few counts of this clonotype. V gene TRBV20-1 combines with J gene TRBJ1-5, with 9 positions matching TRBD1. V lost 4 bases and J lost 0; bases outside the gene matches: 7. Germline CDR1 is DFQATT and CDR2 is SNEGSKA (reference sequence). This CDR3 has 16 residues. The CDR3 protein is CSAIGTGHNSNQPQHF. CDR3 DNA: TGCAGTGCTATCGGGACAGGGCACAATAGCAATCAGCCCCAGCATTTT.

This clonotype came up many times. V and J are TRBV5-6 and TRBJ2-1, with 8 bases identical to TRBD2. The germline gives CDR1 SGHDT, CDR2 YYEEEE. The CDR3 runs 15 residues. V lost 2 bases and J lost 9; bases outside the gene matches: 10. The CDR3: CASSFITSGSSEQFF. CDR3 nucleotides: TGTGCCAGCAGCTTTATAACTAGCGGCAGCAGTGAGCAGTTCTTC.

This clonotype was counted between two and nine times. This rearrangement joins TRBV14 to TRBJ1-1, with a possible D match to TRBD1 (6 bases). The CDR3 extends over 14 amino acids. CDR1 is SGHDN, CDR2 FVKESK, per germline. V lost 7 bases to trimming and J lost 4 bases, with 16 bases between them. The CDR3 reads CASNKGQPFTEAFF. The CDR3 coding sequence is TGTGCCAGCAACAAAGGACAGCCATTCACTGAAGCTTTCTTT.

The chain is built from TRBV19 and TRBJ2-1, with 9 nucleotides matching TRBD2. CDR1 LNHDA and CDR2 SQIVND come from the germline V gene (reference sequence). V gave up 6 bases and J gave up 7 bases; unmatched junction bases: 4. There are 13 residues in the CDR3. CDR3 nucleotides: TGTGCCAGTAGCAAGACTAGCGGAAATGAGCAGTTCTTC. It yields the protein CASSKTSGNEQFF.

This clonotype was seen a handful of times. V is TRBV10-3 and J is TRBJ1-4; no reliable D call. V lost 4 bases and J 0 bases, leaving 6 bases between the germline ends. The CDR3 covers 14 residues. Germline CDR1 ENHRY, CDR2 SYGVKD. CDR3 bases: TGTGCCATCAGTGTGCGGACAACTAATGAAAAACTGTTTTTT. Residues: CAISVRTTNEKLFF.

This clonotype turned up a few times. The chain carries TRBV7-9 and TRBJ2-3, with 9 bases matching TRBD1. The length of the CDR3 is 14 residues. The V gene's germline CDR1 is SEHNR and CDR2 FQNEAQ (reference sequence). V gave up 5 bases and J gave up 5 bases; unmatched junction bases: 5. CDR3 DNA sequence: TGTGCCAGCAGCCACAGGGGGCAGCAAGATACGCAGTATTTT. Translating gives CASSHRGQQDTQYF.

This clonotype was observed a handful of times. The chain uses TRBV3-1 and TRBJ2-3; D perhaps matches TRBD2 (5 bases). Per germline, CDR1 LGHDT and CDR2 YNNKEL (reference sequence). Trimming cost V 0 bases and J 0 bases, with 13 bases left between them. The CDR3 has 17 residues. The CDR3 DNA reads as TGTGCCAGCAGCCAAGATAGCCTCGGGAAGAGCACAGATACGCAGTATTTT. This sequence encodes CASSQDSLGKSTDTQYF.

This clonotype was picked up a small number of times. The J gene is TRBJ2-7, the V gene TRBV12-3 or TRBV12-4; 7 bases agree with TRBD1. V gave up 1 base and J gave up 7 bases; unmatched junction bases: 10. The CDR3 covers 15 residues. The CDR3 region has the DNA TGTGCCAGCAGTTTAGGGGGGACAGCCCCTAGGGAGCAGTACTTC. Encoded protein: CASSLGGTAPREQYF.

V usage is TRBV10-2 and J usage is TRBJ1-5; 9 bases are a match to TRBD1. The germline gives CDR1 WSHSY, CDR2 SAAADI. The CDR3 extends over 15 amino acids. V was pared by 2 bases and J by 4 bases, with 3 bases of the junction left unmatched. CDR3: CASSEVGQGNQPQHF. CDR3 bases: TGCGCCAGCAGTGAGGTGGGACAGGGTAATCAGCCCCAGCATTTT.

This clonotype was seen a single time. This chain connects TRBV29-1 to TRBJ2-2; D unresolved. CDR3 size: 14 residues. CDR1 is SQVTM and CDR2 is ANQGSEA in the germline V gene. V lost 6 bases and J lost 2, with 13 bases in between. In DNA form, the CDR3 reads TGCAGCGTCACCTCAATGATTAACACCGGGGAGCTGTTTTTT. It is translated as CSVTSMINTGELFF.

This clonotype was counted only a few times. The chain links TRBV5-1 to TRBJ2-1; 13 nucleotides match TRBD2. The V gene end was trimmed by 5 bases and the J gene end by 3 bases; junction bases not matched to a gene: 5. The CDR3 has 16 amino acids. Germline V gene data show CDR1 as SGHRS and CDR2 as YFSETQ. Written as DNA, the CDR3 is TGCGCCAGCAGGACTAGCGGGGGGAGCAACTACAATGAGCAGTTCTTC. Translating it yields CASRTSGGSNYNEQFF.

The V gene is TRBV23-1, the J gene TRBJ2-7, with 7 bases lining up with TRBD1. TRBV23-1 is identified as an open reading frame with a role that is uncertain. V gave up 6 bases and J gave up 3 bases; unmatched junction bases: 11. The CDR3 runs to 15 residues. The CDR3 coding sequence is TGCGCCAGCAGAGAACGGGACAGAAGGTTCTACGAGCAGTACTTC. This translates into CASRERDRRFYEQYF.

The chain carries TRBV3-1 and TRBJ1-1, with TRBD1 identical over 7 bases. V was clipped by 3 bases and J by 3 bases; unmatched bases: 4. From germline, CDR1 is LGHDT and CDR2 YNNKEL (reference sequence). CDR3 length: 14 residues. In nucleotides, the CDR3 is TGTGCCAGCAGCCACAGGGGGGGGGACACTGAAGCTTTCTTT. It translates to CASSHRGGDTEAFF.

The chain combines TRBV20-1 with TRBJ2-3; TRBD1 might be the D (6 bases). The germline V gene encodes CDR1 DFQATT and CDR2 SNEGSKA (reference sequence). This CDR3 has 14 amino acids. V was trimmed by 5 bases and J by 0 bases, leaving 12 bases between them. DNA for the CDR3: TGCAGTGCTGGCAGGGGCGGAAGCACAGATACGCAGTATTTT. Its protein product is CSAGRGGSTDTQYF.